The clone carrying this TCR beta chain was observed once. This record belongs to a study of technical replicates of blood from a handful of donors. Some clones are missing from TCRdb's copy, which holds only in-frame ones; the method was immunoSEQ multiplex PCR. Among 55,000 to 85,000 clones listed, approximately 97% were seen once. V was cut by 0 bases and J by 4 bases, with 12 bases left in between. The CDR3 is 16 amino acids. The V gene's germline CDR1 is SGHVS and CDR2 FQNEAQ. Sequencing input: T cells isolated from PBMCs. The receptor comes from a human donor in good health. The chain combines TRBV7-8 with TRBJ1-4; maybe TRBD1 (5 bases). The CDR3 spells CASSLAIRQRNEKLFF. The CDR3 DNA follows: TGTGCCAGCAGCTTAGCTATTCGACAGCGTAATGAAAAACTGTTTTTT.